The 10 T cell receptor beta chains listed next were all sequenced from one sample in a study of Graves' ophthalmopathy and Graves' hyperthyroidism. TCR beta CDR3 regions were amplified from RNA transcripts. Scientists carried out first-round RT-PCR using HTBI primers and then a second-round multiplex PCR. One entry per CDR3 protein results from TCRdb running MiXCR on the multiplex PCR reads. The sample consists of 620,000 or so distinct CDR3 sequences, approximately 21% of them appearing once. The sequenced sample was peripheral blood. The receptors were sampled from a woman aged 18-29 years with stable Graves' hyperthyroidism. Some clones in this sample may be carry-over from other donors' samples.

In this sample, this clonotype turned up many times. This sequence joins TRBV6-1 and TRBJ1-1, with D unclear. V lost 1 base and J lost 11, with 8 bases in between. The CDR3 contains 11 residues. In germline, CDR1 is MNHNS, CDR2 SASEGT. The CDR3 is CASSEVAWAFF. The CDR3 DNA is TGTGCCAGCAGTGAAGTAGCATGGGCTTTCTTT.

A few counts support this clonotype. J is TRBJ2-5 and V is TRBV12-3 or TRBV12-4; 11 bases are shared with TRBD2. The V and J ends lost 5 bases and 2 bases, in that order; junction bases with no gene match: 7. The CDR3 is made up of 16 amino acids. CDR3 in amino acids: CASSRRLAGSQETQYF. Written as DNA, the CDR3 is TGTGCCAGCAGTCGACGACTAGCGGGATCTCAAGAGACCCAGTACTTC.

The chain has TRBV12-3 or TRBV12-4 and TRBJ1-1; D gene uncertain. The length of the CDR3 is 13 residues. V shed 3 bases and J shed 3 bases, with 8 bases lying between them. Here the CDR3 DNA reads TGTGCCAGCAGTTTCGGCCCCCACACTGAAGCTTTCTTT. Protein product: CASSFGPHTEAFF.

There are many counts of this clonotype. The CDR3 spells CASSQRQANTEAFF. The CDR3 DNA reads TGTGCCAGCAGCCAACGGCAAGCGAACACTGAAGCTTTCTTT. This chain links TRBV3-1 with TRBJ1-1, with D hard to call. The CDR3 length is 14 residues. In germline, CDR1 is LGHDT, CDR2 YNNKEL (reference sequence). Trimming removed 2 bases from V and 1 base from J, with 8 bases in between.

This chain connects TRBV27 to TRBJ1-2, with 10 bases matching TRBD1. After removal of 5 bases from V and 2 bases from J, the junction contained 8 bases not matched to a gene. There are 16 residues in the CDR3. Per germline, CDR1 MNHEY and CDR2 SMNVEV (reference sequence). In DNA form, the CDR3 reads TGTGCCAGCAGTCCGAGACAGGGGGCGCTGAACTATGGCTACACCTTC. It specifies CASSPRQGALNYGYTF.

This clonotype came up a few times. V gene TRBV7-8 combines with J gene TRBJ2-7, with D hard to call. The V and J ends lost 5 bases and 3 bases respectively, with 17 bases between them. Germline V gives CDR1 SGHVS, CDR2 FQNEAQ. This CDR3 has 15 residues. The CDR3 DNA follows: TGTGCCAGCAGCCCCGCGTGGAGTTCGGACTACGAGCAGTACTTC. Translating gives CASSPAWSSDYEQYF.

This clonotype appeared many times. Its ends do not fully match the called genes, so a read error is possible. The chain combines TRBV2 with TRBJ1-1; no definite D call. This CDR3 is built from 13 residues. Germline CDR1 is SNHLY and CDR2 is FYNNEI. CDR3 bases: TGTGCCAGCAGTGAATCTGGTAACAGTGAAGCTTTCTTT. Its translation: CASSESGNSEAFF. Drawing the rest from reference TRBV2 and TRBJ1-1, the complete variable domain is EPEVTQTPSHQVTQMGQEVILRCVPISNHLYFYWYRQILGQKVEFLVSFYNNEISEKSEIFDDQFSVERPDGSNFTLKIRSTKLEDSAMYFCASSESGNSEAFFGQGTRLTVV.

This clonotype was seen only once. The chain couples TRBV6-1 to TRBJ1-5, with 8 bases that match TRBD1. CDR3 length: 15 residues. Germline V gene data show CDR1 as MNHNS and CDR2 as SASEGT. Trimming at V came to 3 bases and at J to 12 bases, leaving 13 bases not matched to a gene. CDR3 DNA sequence: TGTGCCAGCAGTGAGATGGGGACAGGCCTAGGTCTCCAGCATTTT. The encoded protein is CASSEMGTGLGLQHF.

This clonotype appeared a few times. CDR3 amino acids: CASSPRQGGWNGYTF. As DNA, the CDR3 is TGTGCCAGCAGTCCCCGACAGGGCGGGTGGAATGGCTACACCTTC. This chain links TRBV28 with TRBJ1-2; 7 nucleotides match TRBD1. The ends lost 5 bases at V and 6 bases at J; junction bases unmatched: 12. The CDR3 runs 15 residues. From germline, CDR1 is MDHEN and CDR2 SYDVKM.

This clonotype was counted at least ten times. The chain links TRBV2 to TRBJ2-5, with 7 bases identical to TRBD1. CDR3 length: 14 residues. The germline V gene encodes CDR1 SNHLY and CDR2 FYNNEI. V dropped 6 bases and J dropped 1; count of bases not matched to a gene: 5. For the CDR3, the DNA is TGTGCCAGCAGAATTTCAGGGGGCCAAGAGACCCAGTACTTC. Translation gives CASRISGGQETQYF.